Shown below are 19 T cell receptor beta chains from a single sample sequenced in a study of lung T cells in sarcoidosis with Löfgren's syndrome. TCRdb used MiXCR to reprocess the reads, holding one entry per CDR3 protein. The data hold tens of thousands of distinct CDR3 sequences, with 21% observed a single time. Sequencing was done on a sample of CD4+ T cells from PBMCs. The origin of the receptors is a human donor with sarcoidosis (Löfgren's syndrome or another form), or a control subject (not recorded which).

This clonotype was detected many times. V and J are TRBV7-2 and TRBJ2-7; 9 positions agree with TRBD1. CDR1 is SGHTA and CDR2 is FQGNSA in the germline V gene. The CDR3 is 15 residues long. The V gene end was trimmed by 1 base and the J gene end by 2 bases; junction bases not matched to a gene: 3. The CDR3 DNA reads TGTGCCAGCAGCTTAGGGACAGGGGTGACCTACGAGCAGTACTTC. Protein product: CASSLGTGVTYEQYF.

This clonotype showed up many times. The V and J genes are TRBV25-1 and TRBJ2-7; D gene unclear. V was shortened by 4 bases and J by 5 bases, with 15 bases between the two germline ends. CDR3 length: 14 residues. The V gene's germline CDR1 is MGHDK and CDR2 SYGVNS. CDR3 nucleotide sequence: TGTGCCAGCAGTGGGTACAGTAGTTTCCACGAGCAGTACTTC. Translating it yields CASSGYSSFHEQYF.

In this sample, this clonotype turned up many times. V usage is TRBV20-1 and J usage is TRBJ2-7, with D possibly matching TRBD1 (5 bases). Trimming removed 1 base from V and 5 bases from J, with 6 bases in between. CDR3 length: 11 amino acids. Germline CDR1 reads DFQATT; CDR2 reads SNEGSKA (reference sequence). CDR3 in amino acids: CSARVGDEQYV. CDR3 nucleotides: TGCAGTGCTAGAGTAGGGGACGAGCAGTACGTC.

This clonotype was recorded at least ten times. The chain is built from TRBV24-1 and TRBJ2-1; TRBD2 matches at 11 bases. V trimming: 6 bases; J trimming: 8 bases; junction bases outside the gene matches: 5. There are 14 residues in the CDR3. Germline V lookup: CDR1 KGHDR, CDR2 SFDVKD. The CDR3 DNA sequence: TGTGCCACCAGTACTAGCGGGAGACCTTATGAGCAGTTCTTC. It specifies CATSTSGRPYEQFF.

This clonotype was observed a single time. CDR3 DNA sequence: TGTGCCAGCAATGGGGGAGCGGTTGCTGACTCCTACAATGAGCAGTTCTTC. It translates to CASNGGAVADSYNEQFF. The rearrangement joins TRBV28 to TRBJ2-1; D may be TRBD1 or TRBD2 (5 bases each). This CDR3 spans 17 amino acids. Germline V gives CDR1 MDHEN, CDR2 SYDVKM. V lost 7 bases to trimming and J lost 0 bases, with 19 bases between them.

This clonotype has a count of ten or more. The rearrangement joins TRBV27 to TRBJ2-5, with D possibly matching TRBD2 (5 bases). This CDR3 region has 13 residues. V lost 6 bases and J lost 3, with 11 bases in between. Germline V gives CDR1 MNHEY, CDR2 SMNVEV (reference sequence). For the CDR3, the DNA is TGTGCCAGCAGAAGGAGCGGAAAAGAGACCCAGTACTTC. It specifies CASRRSGKETQYF.

Details on this clonotype: A read error may explain this, as a much larger clone is one base away. The chain is built from TRBV7-2 and TRBJ2-2, with 10 bases matching TRBD1. The CDR3 has 17 residues. V gave up 5 bases and J gave up 4 bases; unmatched junction bases: 10. Germline CDR1 and CDR2: SGHTA and FQGNSA. CDR3 sequence (DNA): TGTGCCAGCAGCCTATCCGCCGGGACAGGGGCCACCGGGGAGCTGTTTTTT. Encoded protein: CASSLSAGTGATGELFF.

This clonotype was picked up a small number of times. This chain links TRBV6-4 with TRBJ1-1; no firm D call. Germline assignment: CDR1 MRHNA and CDR2 SNTAGT. This CDR3 is built from 15 residues. Trimming removed 2 bases at V and 4 bases at J, with 14 bases between. The CDR3 bases are TGTGCCAGCAGTGACGGCAGCGGAATCCTCACTGAAGCTTTCTTT. Protein sequence: CASSDGSGILTEAFF.

The chain couples TRBV30 to TRBJ1-1; TRBD1 matches at 8 bases. After removal of 1 base from V and 0 bases from J, the junction contained 4 bases not matched to a gene. Germline CDR1 GTSNPN, CDR2 SVGIG (reference sequence). The CDR3 totals 15 residues. The CDR3 region has the DNA TGTGCCTGGAGTGGTCGACAGGGGATGAACACTGAAGCTTTCTTT. It translates to CAWSGRQGMNTEAFF.

This clonotype was counted at least ten times. V gene TRBV7-3 combines with J gene TRBJ2-1; tentative D call: TRBD2 (6 bases). Germline V gene lookup returns CDR1 SGHTA and CDR2 FQGTGA. The CDR3 covers 14 residues. Trimming removed 2 bases at V and 6 bases at J, with 11 bases between. In DNA form, the CDR3 reads TGTGCCAGCAGCTTAGGGGCGGGGTCCAATGAGCAGTTCTTC. It encodes CASSLGAGSNEQFF.

With respect to this clonotype: A single base separates this from a much larger clone, so it may be a read error. The conserved final phenylalanine or tryptophan is absent from the CDR3, which likely points to a read error. The V call is TRBV5-1, the J call TRBJ2-1; no reliable D call. V dropped 1 base and J dropped 5 bases, with 4 bases sitting between them. The CDR3 has 12 residues. Germline V CDR1 and CDR2: SGHRS, YFSETQ. The CDR3 protein is CASSLSHNEQFL. The CDR3 coding sequence is TGCGCCAGCAGCTTGTCTCACAATGAGCAGTTCCTC.

This clonotype was observed a few times. The V and J genes are TRBV2 and TRBJ1-5; D remains ambiguous. Looked up from germline, CDR1 is SNHLY and CDR2 is FYNNEI. The CDR3 runs to 13 residues. Between the trimmed V and J ends, which lost 6 bases and 1 base, there was a span of 7 bases. CDR3 coding DNA: TGTGCCAGCAGAGGACGAAGCAATCAGCCCCAGCATTTT. Translation gives CASRGRSNQPQHF. The variable domain in full, with the rest retrieved from reference TRBV2 and TRBJ1-5, is EPEVTQTPSHQVTQMGQEVILRCVPISNHLYFYWYRQILGQKVEFLVSFYNNEISEKSEIFDDQFSVERPDGSNFTLKIRSTKLEDSAMYFCASRGRSNQPQHFGDGTRLSIL.

This clonotype was detected ten times or more. The chain couples TRBV28 to TRBJ1-4; 9 nucleotides agree with TRBD1. This CDR3 is built from 15 residues. Germline V gene sequence: CDR1 MDHEN, CDR2 SYDVKM. J gave up 8 bases and V 4 bases, and 8 bases lay outside the gene matches. The CDR3 loop is CASSSTGTGREKLFF. In DNA, the CDR3 is TGTGCCAGCAGTTCAACCGGGACAGGGAGGGAAAAACTGTTTTTT.

This clonotype has a count of ten or more. The CDR3 bases are TGTGCCAGCAGGAAGGACAGGGGCATCTACGAGCAGTACGTC. Its translation: CASRKDRGIYEQYV. This chain links TRBV27 with TRBJ2-7; 9 bases agree with TRBD1. Germline V gene lookup returns CDR1 MNHEY and CDR2 SMNVEV (reference sequence). V trimming: 6 bases; J trimming: 3 bases; junction bases outside the gene matches: 6. This CDR3 has 14 residues.

This chain uses TRBV5-4 with TRBJ2-7; no reliable D call. There are 15 residues in the CDR3. Germline values: CDR1 SGHNT, CDR2 YYREEE (reference sequence). Trimming took 2 bases from V and 0 from J, leaving 12 bases between them. The CDR3 nucleotides are TGTGCCAGCAGCTTTGGGCAGGCGAGCTCCTACGAGCAGTACGTC. Its translation is CASSFGQASSYEQYV.

This clonotype has ten or more counts. The V call is TRBV7-2, the J call TRBJ2-1, with 8 bases aligning to TRBD2. V shed 4 bases and J 4 bases; nucleotides not matched to a gene: 3. Germline values: CDR1 SGHTA, CDR2 FQGNSA. The CDR3 has 14 amino acids. CDR3 sequence: CASSSSGGYNEQFF. The CDR3, as DNA: TGTGCCAGCAGCTCGAGCGGGGGTTACAATGAGCAGTTCTTC.

The sample holds a few counts of this clonotype. The chain links TRBV12-3 or TRBV12-4 to TRBJ2-1; maybe TRBD2 (5 bases). V dropped 2 bases and J dropped 3 bases, with 8 bases sitting between them. The CDR3 length is 14 residues. CDR3: CASSLPGSYNEQFF. The DNA of the CDR3 is TGTGCCAGCAGTTTACCGGGAAGCTACAATGAGCAGTTCTTC.

Only one count was recorded for this clonotype. The chain employs TRBV12-3 or TRBV12-4 and TRBJ2-2; possibly TRBD2 for D (5 bases). CDR3 size: 13 residues. V was clipped by 3 bases and J by 6 bases, with 8 bases between them. CDR3 sequence: CASSFRGAGELFF. The CDR3 bases are TGTGCCAGCAGTTTTCGGGGTGCCGGGGAGCTGTTTTTT.

This clonotype was recorded many times. V and J are TRBV27 and TRBJ2-1; D is ambiguous. The germline gives CDR1 MNHEY, CDR2 SMNVEV (reference sequence). The CDR3 has 14 amino acids. V was pared by 3 bases and J by 9 bases, with 15 bases between. CDR3 nucleotides: TGTGCCAGCAGTTTCGGATTCCAGCTCGGTGAGCAGTTCTTC. Translated: CASSFGFQLGEQFF.